Included here is one T cell receptor (beta chain) sequence, with context. V lost 0 bases and J 6 bases, leaving 11 bases between the germline ends. This CDR3 is 15 amino acids long. These data belong to a study of shared clonotypes between healthy human individuals. Profiled with immunoSEQ multiplex PCR; TCRdb holds only in-frame clones, not every one. This table holds approximately 1.9 million clones, roughly 93% found once. CD45RO-negative, CCR7-selected cells formed the naive CD8 fraction, which excluded terminally differentiated effector memory CD45RA+ cells. This sequence joins TRBV23-1 and TRBJ2-2; D is uncertain. TRBV23-1 is an ORF, with its function uncertain. Sequenced input: naive CD8+ T cells from PBMCs. The TCR was taken from a man younger than 35 in good health. Some clones in this sample may be carry-over from other donors' samples. CDR3 nucleotides: TGCGCCAGCAGTCAATCGGTCCGGTGGGCCGGGGAGCTGTTTTTT. Its translation: CASSQSVRWAGELFF.